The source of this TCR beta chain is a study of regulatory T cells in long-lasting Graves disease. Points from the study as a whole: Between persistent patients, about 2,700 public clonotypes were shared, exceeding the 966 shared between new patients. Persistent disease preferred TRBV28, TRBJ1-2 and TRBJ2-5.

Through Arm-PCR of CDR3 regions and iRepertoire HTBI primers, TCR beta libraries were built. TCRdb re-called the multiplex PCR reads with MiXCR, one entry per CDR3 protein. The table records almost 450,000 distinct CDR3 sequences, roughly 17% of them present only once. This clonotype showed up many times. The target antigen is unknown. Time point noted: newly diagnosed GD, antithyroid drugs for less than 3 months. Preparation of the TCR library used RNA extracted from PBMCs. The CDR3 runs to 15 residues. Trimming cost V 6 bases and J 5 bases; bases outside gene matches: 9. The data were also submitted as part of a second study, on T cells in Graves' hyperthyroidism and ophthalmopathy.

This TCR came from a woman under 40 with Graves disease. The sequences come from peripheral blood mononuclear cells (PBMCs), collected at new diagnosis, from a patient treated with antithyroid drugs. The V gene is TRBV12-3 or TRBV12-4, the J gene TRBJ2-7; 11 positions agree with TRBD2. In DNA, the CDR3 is TGTGCCAGCAGCCCGATAGCGGGAGGGCCACACGAGCAGTACTTC. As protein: CASSPIAGGPHEQYF.